The 15 T cell receptor beta chains reported below all come from one sample, sequenced in a study of cytomegalovirus exposure and HLA in healthy donors. PCR employed 60 Vbeta and 13 Jbeta primers. TCRdb's copy holds only in-frame clones and misses some; the assay was immunoSEQ multiplex PCR. Of approximately 270,000 clones in the sample, about 80% were seen once. The sequenced sample consisted of PBMCs. These receptors were obtained from a girl aged 2-10 years in good health and CMV-seronegative.

The chain carries TRBV7-2 and TRBJ2-1; D gene uncertain. Deletions cut 2 bases from V and 5 bases from J, with 7 bases between. Germline V gene data show CDR1 as SGHTA and CDR2 as FQGNSA. The CDR3 runs 13 residues. CDR3 sequence (DNA): TGTGCCAGCAGCTTAAACTTCGACAATGAGCAGTTCTTC. Amino acids: CASSLNFDNEQFF. The variable domain in full, completed from reference TRBV7-2 and TRBJ2-1, reads GAGVSQSPSNKVTEKGKDVELRCDPISGHTALYWYRQSLGQGLEFLIYFQGNSAPDKSGLPSDRFSAERTGGSVSTLTIQRTQQEDSAVYLCASSLNFDNEQFFGPGTRLTVL.

The chain recombines TRBV28 with TRBJ2-1, with 8 bases aligning to TRBD2. CDR1 and CDR2 (germline): MDHEN, SYDVKM. This CDR3 region has 15 residues. The V and J ends lost 3 bases and 9 bases, in that order; junction bases with no gene match: 10. This CDR3 is CASSFSGTSGPEQFF. The CDR3 DNA reads TGTGCCAGCAGTTTCTCCGGGACTAGTGGCCCTGAGCAGTTCTTC.

The V gene is TRBV5-1, the J gene TRBJ2-2; D gene ambiguous. Trimming took 0 bases from V and 5 from J, leaving 11 bases between them. CDR1 and CDR2 from the germline V gene are SGHRS and YFSETQ. CDR3 length: 15 amino acids. DNA of the CDR3: TGCGCCAGCAGCTTGGGGGCCACGTTGACCGGGGAGCTGTTTTTT. This gives the protein CASSLGATLTGELFF.

The rearrangement uses TRBV6-1 and TRBJ1-1; D might be TRBD1 (5 bases). CDR3 length equals 13 residues. Trimming removed 2 bases at V and 1 base at J, with 5 bases between. Germline V gene lookup returns CDR1 MNHNS and CDR2 SASEGT. The CDR3, as DNA: TGTGCCAGCAGTGAACAGGGGAACACTGAAGCTTTCTTT. This encodes CASSEQGNTEAFF.

The chain has TRBV7-4 and TRBJ2-7, with TRBD1 matching over 9 bases. The germline V gene encodes CDR1 SGHVT and CDR2 SQSDAQ. V was clipped by 2 bases and J by 2 bases; unmatched bases: 7. The CDR3 covers 16 residues. The CDR3 region is CASSLTGDRVTYEQYF. The CDR3 coding sequence is TGTGCCAGCAGCTTAACGGGGGACAGGGTTACCTACGAGCAGTACTTC.

The chain has TRBV28 and TRBJ1-4; TRBD1 matches 7 bases. CDR3 size: 14 residues. The ends lost 7 bases at V and 5 bases at J; junction bases unmatched: 7. Germline values: CDR1 MDHEN, CDR2 SYDVKM. CDR3: CASKGGLINEKLFF. CDR3 in DNA: TGTGCCAGCAAAGGGGGCTTGATAAATGAAAAACTGTTTTTT.

This clone was found a few times. This sequence joins TRBV30 and TRBJ1-2; possibly TRBD1 for D (6 bases). This CDR3 comprises 15 residues. CDR1 and CDR2 from the germline V gene are GTSNPN and SVGIG (reference sequence). V gave up 2 bases and J gave up 2 bases, with 15 bases separating them. CDR3 amino acids: CAWSWAGGANYGYTF. CDR3 sequence (DNA): TGTGCCTGGAGTTGGGCGGGGGGCGCGAACTATGGCTACACCTTC.

CDR3 residues: CATSQGTRNTEAFF. CDR3 nucleotides: TGTGCCACCAGCCAGGGGACTAGGAACACTGAAGCTTTCTTT. V gene TRBV15 combines with J gene TRBJ1-1; D might be TRBD1 (6 bases). V lost 5 bases, J lost 1 base, and 11 bases lay in between. The length of the CDR3 is 14 residues. The germline V gene has CDR1 LNHNV and CDR2 YYDKDF (reference sequence). Using reference TRBV15 and TRBJ1-1 for the parts outside the CDR3, the full variable domain is DAMVIQNPRYQVTQFGKPVTLSCSQTLNHNVMYWYQQKSSQAPKLLFHYYDKDFNNEADTPDNFQSRRPNTSFCFLDIRSPGLGDTAMYLCATSQGTRNTEAFFGQGTRLTVV.

This chain links TRBV6-5 with TRBJ1-3, with D tentatively TRBD1 (5 bases). V was trimmed by 2 bases and J by 2 bases, leaving 10 bases between them. The CDR3 loop spans 15 amino acids. CDR1 is MNHEY, CDR2 SVGAGI, per germline. The CDR3 bases are TGTGCCAGCAGTTACGGAGTACAGGCTGGAAACACCATATATTTT. It yields the protein CASSYGVQAGNTIYF.

V is TRBV27 and J is TRBJ2-7, with D tentatively TRBD2 (5 bases). Germline assignment: CDR1 MNHEY and CDR2 SMNVEV (reference sequence). This CDR3 has 14 residues. Trimming left V 6 bases short and J 2 bases short, with 14 bases between. CDR3 in amino acids: CASRFGVTPYEQYF. The DNA for the CDR3 is TGTGCCAGCAGATTCGGGGTTACACCCTACGAGCAGTACTTC.

The rearrangement links TRBV4-2 to TRBJ1-6; no clear D. CDR1 LGHNA and CDR2 YNFKEQ come from the germline V gene. Trimming removed 0 bases at V and 4 bases at J, with 7 bases between. There are 15 residues in the CDR3. The CDR3 loop reads CASSQDDNYNSPLHF. CDR3 nucleotides: TGTGCCAGCAGCCAAGATGACAATTATAATTCACCCCTCCACTTT.

J is TRBJ2-2 and V is TRBV11-1; D is perhaps TRBD1 (6 bases). V was cut by 3 bases and J by 5 bases, with 13 bases left in between. In germline, CDR1 is SGHAT, CDR2 FQDESV (reference sequence). This CDR3 has 15 residues. The CDR3 sequence is CASSFQQGRTGELFF. CDR3 nucleotides: TGTGCCAGCAGCTTCCAACAGGGAAGGACCGGGGAGCTGTTTTTT.

The V gene is TRBV6-6, the J gene TRBJ1-3; D not resolved. The V gene lost 2 bases and the J gene lost 0 bases, with 5 bases spanning the gap. Germline loops: CDR1 MNHNY, CDR2 SVGAGI (reference sequence). CDR3 length: 14 residues. The CDR3 DNA sequence: TGTGCCAGCAGTTACAAGAGCTCTGGAAACACCATATATTTT. The encoded protein is CASSYKSSGNTIYF.

This sequence joins TRBV7-8 and TRBJ1-6; a weak D match, TRBD1 (5 bases). CDR3 size: 19 residues. V shed 1 base and J shed 10 bases, with 26 bases lying between them. CDR1 SGHVS and CDR2 FQNEAQ come from the germline V gene. The CDR3 loop reads CASSLVAGLRPLGGSPLHF. DNA for the CDR3: TGTGCCAGCAGCTTAGTGGCGGGGCTCAGGCCTTTGGGTGGCTCACCCCTCCACTTT.

The CDR3 coding sequence is TGCGCCAGCAGCCCATCGGGAGGTAGCAATCAGCCCCAGCATTTT. Protein: CASSPSGGSNQPQHF. The chain combines TRBV5-1 with TRBJ1-5, with D unclear. The CDR3 sequence is 15 residues long. V gave up 4 bases and J gave up 0 bases, with 11 bases separating them. Germline CDR1 is SGHRS and CDR2 is YFSETQ. Variable domain in full (rest from reference TRBV5-1 and TRBJ1-5): KAGVTQTPRYLIKTRGQQVTLSCSPISGHRSVSWYQQTPGQGLQFLFEYFSETQRNKGNFPGRFSGRQFSNSRSEMNVSTLELGDSALYLCASSPSGGSNQPQHFGDGTRLSIL.